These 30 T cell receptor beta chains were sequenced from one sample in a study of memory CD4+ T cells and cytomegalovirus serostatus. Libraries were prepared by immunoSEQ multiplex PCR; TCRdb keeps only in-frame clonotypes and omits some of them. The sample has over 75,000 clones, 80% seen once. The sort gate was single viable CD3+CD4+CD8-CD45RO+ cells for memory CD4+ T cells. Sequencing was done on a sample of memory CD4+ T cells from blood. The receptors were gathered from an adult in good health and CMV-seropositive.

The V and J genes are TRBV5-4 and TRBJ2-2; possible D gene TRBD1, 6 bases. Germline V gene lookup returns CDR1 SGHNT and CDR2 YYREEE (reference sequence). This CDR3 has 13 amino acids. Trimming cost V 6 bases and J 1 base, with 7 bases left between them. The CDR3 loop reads CASTRGNTGELFF. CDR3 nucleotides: TGTGCCAGCACCAGGGGGAACACCGGGGAGCTGTTTTTT.

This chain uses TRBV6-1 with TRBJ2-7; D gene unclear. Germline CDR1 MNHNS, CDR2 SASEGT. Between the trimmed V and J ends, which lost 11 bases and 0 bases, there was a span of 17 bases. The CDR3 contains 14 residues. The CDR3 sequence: CARGGPPSSYEQYF. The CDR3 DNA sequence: TGTGCCCGAGGTGGGCCTCCGAGCTCCTACGAGCAGTACTTC.

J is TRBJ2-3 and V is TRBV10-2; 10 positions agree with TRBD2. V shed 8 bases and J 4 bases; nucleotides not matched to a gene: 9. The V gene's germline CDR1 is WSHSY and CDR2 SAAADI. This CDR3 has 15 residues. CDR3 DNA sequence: TGCGCCAGCTCCGGGCTAGCGGGAGTTGCAGATACGCAGTATTTT. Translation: CASSGLAGVADTQYF.

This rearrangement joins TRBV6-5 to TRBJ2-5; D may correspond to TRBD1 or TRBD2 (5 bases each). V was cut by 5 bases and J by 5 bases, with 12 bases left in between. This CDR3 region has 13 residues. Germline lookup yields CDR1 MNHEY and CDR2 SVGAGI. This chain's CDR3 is CASSVPGLETQYF. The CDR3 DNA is TGTGCCAGCAGTGTCCCGGGGCTCGAGACCCAGTACTTC.

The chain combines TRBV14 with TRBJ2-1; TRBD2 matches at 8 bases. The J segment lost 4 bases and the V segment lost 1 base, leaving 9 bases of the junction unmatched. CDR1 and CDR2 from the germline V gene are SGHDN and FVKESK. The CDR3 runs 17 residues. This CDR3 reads CASSQVASGRVYNEQFF. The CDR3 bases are TGTGCCAGCAGCCAAGTAGCCAGCGGGAGAGTGTACAATGAGCAGTTCTTC.

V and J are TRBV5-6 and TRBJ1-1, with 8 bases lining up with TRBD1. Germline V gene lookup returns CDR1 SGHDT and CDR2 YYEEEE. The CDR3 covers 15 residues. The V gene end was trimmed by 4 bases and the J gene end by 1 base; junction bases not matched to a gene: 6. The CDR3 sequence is CASSPSDRENTEAFF. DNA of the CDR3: TGTGCCAGCAGCCCTTCGGACAGGGAGAACACTGAAGCTTTCTTT.

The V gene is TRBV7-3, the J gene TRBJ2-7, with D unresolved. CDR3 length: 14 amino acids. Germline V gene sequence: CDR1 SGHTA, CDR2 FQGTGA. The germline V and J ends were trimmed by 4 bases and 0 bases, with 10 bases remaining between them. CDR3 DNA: TGTGCCAGCAGCTCCAGCCCAAACTCCTACGAGCAGTACTTC. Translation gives CASSSSPNSYEQYF.

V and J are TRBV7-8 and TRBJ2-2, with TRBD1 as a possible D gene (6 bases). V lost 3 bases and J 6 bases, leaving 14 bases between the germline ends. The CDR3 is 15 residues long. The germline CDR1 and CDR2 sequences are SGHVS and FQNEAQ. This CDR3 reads CASSLGQGWAGELFF. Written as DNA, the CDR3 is TGTGCCAGCAGCTTGGGGCAGGGGTGGGCCGGGGAGCTGTTTTTT.

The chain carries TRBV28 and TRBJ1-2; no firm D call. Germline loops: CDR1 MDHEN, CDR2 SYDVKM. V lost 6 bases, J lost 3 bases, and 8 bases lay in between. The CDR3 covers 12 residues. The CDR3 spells CASRSGDYGYTF. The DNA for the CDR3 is TGTGCCAGCAGATCCGGAGACTATGGCTACACCTTC.

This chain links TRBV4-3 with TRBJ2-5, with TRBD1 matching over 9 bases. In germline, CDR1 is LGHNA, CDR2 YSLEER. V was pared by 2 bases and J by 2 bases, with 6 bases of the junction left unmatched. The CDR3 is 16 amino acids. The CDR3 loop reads CASSQRTGDLQETQYF. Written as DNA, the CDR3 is TGCGCCAGCAGCCAAAGGACAGGGGATCTACAAGAGACCCAGTACTTC.

DNA for the CDR3: TGCGCCAGCAGCTTGGGGGCAGGGGAAGACATTCAGTACTTC. Translated, it gives CASSLGAGEDIQYF. The chain uses TRBV5-1 and TRBJ2-4, with D tentatively TRBD1 (6 bases). The germline V gene has CDR1 SGHRS and CDR2 YFSETQ. Trimming removed 0 bases from V and 8 bases from J, with 12 bases in between. The CDR3 consists of 14 residues.

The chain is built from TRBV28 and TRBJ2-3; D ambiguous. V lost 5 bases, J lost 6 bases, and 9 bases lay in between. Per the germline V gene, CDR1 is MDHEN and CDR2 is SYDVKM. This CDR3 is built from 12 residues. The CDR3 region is CASSPWTDTQYF. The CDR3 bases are TGTGCCAGCAGTCCTTGGACCGATACGCAGTATTTT.

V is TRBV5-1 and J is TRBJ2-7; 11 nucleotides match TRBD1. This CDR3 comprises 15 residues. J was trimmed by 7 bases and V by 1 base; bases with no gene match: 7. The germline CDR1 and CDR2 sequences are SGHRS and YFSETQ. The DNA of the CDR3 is TGCGCCAGCAGCTTGCAAGGACAGGGGGCTGGAGAGCAGTACTTC. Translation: CASSLQGQGAGEQYF.

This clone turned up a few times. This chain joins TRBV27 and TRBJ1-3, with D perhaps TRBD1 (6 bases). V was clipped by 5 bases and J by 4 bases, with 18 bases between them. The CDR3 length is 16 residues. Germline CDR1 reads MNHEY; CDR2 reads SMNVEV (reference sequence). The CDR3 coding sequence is TGTGCCAGCAGTCCATCGGTGGGGGCTACGGGAAACACCATATATTTT. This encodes CASSPSVGATGNTIYF.

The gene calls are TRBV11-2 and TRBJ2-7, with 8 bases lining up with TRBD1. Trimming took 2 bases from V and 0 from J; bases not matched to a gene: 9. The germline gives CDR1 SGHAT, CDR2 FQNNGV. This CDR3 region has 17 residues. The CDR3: CASSLPGQGLVSYEQYF. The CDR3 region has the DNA TGTGCCAGCAGCTTACCTGGACAGGGTCTGGTCTCCTACGAGCAGTACTTC.

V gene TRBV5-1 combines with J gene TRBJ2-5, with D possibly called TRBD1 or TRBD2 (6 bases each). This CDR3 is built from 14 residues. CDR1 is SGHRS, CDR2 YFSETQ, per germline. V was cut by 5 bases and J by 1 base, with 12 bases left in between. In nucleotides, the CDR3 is TGCGCCAGCAGAGGGGGAGGCGCCCAAGAGACCCAGTACTTC. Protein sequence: CASRGGGAQETQYF.

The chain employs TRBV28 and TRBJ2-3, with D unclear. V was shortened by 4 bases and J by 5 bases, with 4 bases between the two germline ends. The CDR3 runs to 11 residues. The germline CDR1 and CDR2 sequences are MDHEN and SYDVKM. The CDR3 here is CASSSGDTQYF. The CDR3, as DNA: TGTGCCAGCAGTTCCGGAGATACGCAGTATTTT.

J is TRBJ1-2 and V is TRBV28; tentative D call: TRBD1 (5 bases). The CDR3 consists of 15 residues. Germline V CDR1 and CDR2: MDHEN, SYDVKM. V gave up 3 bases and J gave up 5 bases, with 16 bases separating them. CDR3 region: CASSFLGPSSYGYTF. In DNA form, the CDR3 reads TGTGCCAGCAGTTTCCTGGGGCCCTCCTCTTATGGCTACACCTTC.

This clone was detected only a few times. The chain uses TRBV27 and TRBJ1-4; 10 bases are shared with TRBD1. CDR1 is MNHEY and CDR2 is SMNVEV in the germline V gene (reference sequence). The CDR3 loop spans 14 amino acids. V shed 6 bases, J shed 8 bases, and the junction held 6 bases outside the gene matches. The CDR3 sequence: CASRTGTGVEKLFF. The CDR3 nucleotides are TGTGCCAGCAGGACCGGGACAGGGGTAGAAAAACTGTTTTTT.

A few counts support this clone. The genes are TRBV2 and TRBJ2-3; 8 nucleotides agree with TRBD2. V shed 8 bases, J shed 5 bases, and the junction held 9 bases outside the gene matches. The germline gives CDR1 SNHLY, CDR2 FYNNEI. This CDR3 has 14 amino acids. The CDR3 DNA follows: TGTGCCAGCCGACCGGGACTAGTTATAGATACGCAGTATTTT. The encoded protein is CASRPGLVIDTQYF.

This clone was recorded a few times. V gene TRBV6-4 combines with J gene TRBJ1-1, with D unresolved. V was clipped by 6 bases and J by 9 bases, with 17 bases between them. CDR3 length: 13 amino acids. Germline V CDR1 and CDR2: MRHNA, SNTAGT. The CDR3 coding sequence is TGTGCCAGCAGATCGGAGGCAGGAACCAAAGCTTTCTTT. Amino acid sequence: CASRSEAGTKAFF.

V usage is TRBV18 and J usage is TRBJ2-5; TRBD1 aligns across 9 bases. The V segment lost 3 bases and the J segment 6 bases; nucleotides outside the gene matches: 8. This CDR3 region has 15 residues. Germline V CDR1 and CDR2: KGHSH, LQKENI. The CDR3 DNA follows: TGTGCCAGCTCACCCTCGCCGGGACAGGGAAAGACCCAGTACTTC. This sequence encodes CASSPSPGQGKTQYF.

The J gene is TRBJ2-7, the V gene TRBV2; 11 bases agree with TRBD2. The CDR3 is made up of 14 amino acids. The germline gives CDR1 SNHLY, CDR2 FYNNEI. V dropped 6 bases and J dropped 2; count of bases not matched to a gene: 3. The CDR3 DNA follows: TGTGCCAGCAGAGGGACTAGCGGAGCCTACGAGCAGTACTTC. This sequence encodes CASRGTSGAYEQYF.

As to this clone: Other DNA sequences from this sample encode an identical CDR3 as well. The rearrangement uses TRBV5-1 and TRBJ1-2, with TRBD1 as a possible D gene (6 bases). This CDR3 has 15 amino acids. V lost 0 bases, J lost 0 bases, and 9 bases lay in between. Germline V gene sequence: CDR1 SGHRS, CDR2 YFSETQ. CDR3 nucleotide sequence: TGCGCCAGCAGCTTGGGGGACACCACTAACTATGGCTACACCTTC. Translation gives CASSLGDTTNYGYTF.

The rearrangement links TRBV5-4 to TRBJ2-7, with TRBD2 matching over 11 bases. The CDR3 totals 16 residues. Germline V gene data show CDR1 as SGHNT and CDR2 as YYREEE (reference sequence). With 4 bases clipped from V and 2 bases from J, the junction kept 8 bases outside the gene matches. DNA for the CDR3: TGTGCCAGCAGCCCGGGGACTAGCGGAACGACCTACGAGCAGTACTTC. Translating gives CASSPGTSGTTYEQYF.

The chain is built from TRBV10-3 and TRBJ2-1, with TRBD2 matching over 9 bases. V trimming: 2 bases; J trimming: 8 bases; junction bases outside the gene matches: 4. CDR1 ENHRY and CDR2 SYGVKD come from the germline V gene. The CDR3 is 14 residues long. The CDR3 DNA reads TGTGCCATCAGTGAGCCCAGCGGGAGGCATGAGCAGTTCTTC. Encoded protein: CAISEPSGRHEQFF.

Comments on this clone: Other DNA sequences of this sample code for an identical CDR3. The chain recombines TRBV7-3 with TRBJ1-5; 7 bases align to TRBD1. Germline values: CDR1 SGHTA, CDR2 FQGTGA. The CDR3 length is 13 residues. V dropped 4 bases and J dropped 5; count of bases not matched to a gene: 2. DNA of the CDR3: TGTGCCAGCAGCTCCGACAGGGATCAGCCCCAGCATTTT. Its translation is CASSSDRDQPQHF.

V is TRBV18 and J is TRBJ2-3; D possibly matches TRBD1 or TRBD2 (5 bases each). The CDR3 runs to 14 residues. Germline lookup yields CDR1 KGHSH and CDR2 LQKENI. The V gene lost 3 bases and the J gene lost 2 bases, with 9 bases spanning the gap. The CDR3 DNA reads TGTGCCAGCTCACCGACCGGGACCACAGATACGCAGTATTTT. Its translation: CASSPTGTTDTQYF.

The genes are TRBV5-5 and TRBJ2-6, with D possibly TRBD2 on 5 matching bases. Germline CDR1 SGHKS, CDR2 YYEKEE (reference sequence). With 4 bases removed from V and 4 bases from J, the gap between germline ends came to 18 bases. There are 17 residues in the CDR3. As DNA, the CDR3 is TGTGCCAGCAGCCCCCATTGGCTCCCGGGGGGGGCCAACGTCCTGACTTTC. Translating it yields CASSPHWLPGGANVLTF.

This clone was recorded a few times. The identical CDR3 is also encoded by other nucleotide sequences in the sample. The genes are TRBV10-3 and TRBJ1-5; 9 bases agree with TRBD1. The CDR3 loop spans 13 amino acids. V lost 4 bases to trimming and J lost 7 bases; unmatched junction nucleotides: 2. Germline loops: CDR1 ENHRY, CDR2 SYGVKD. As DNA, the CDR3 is TGTGCCATCAGTGGGGGACAGGGACAGCCCCAGCATTTT. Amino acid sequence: CAISGGQGQPQHF.